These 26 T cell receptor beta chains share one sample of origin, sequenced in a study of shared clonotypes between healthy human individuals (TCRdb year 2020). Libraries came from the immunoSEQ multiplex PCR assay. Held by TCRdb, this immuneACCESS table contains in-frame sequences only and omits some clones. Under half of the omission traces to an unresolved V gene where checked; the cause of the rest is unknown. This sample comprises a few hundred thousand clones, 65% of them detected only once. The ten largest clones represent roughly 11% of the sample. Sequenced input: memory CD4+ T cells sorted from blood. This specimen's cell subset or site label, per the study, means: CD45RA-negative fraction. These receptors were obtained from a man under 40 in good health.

CDR3 sequence reads: CASRRAASGRVEQYF. DNA for the CDR3: TGTGCCAGTAGGCGGGCGGCTAGCGGGAGGGTCGAGCAGTACTTC. This chain links TRBV28 with TRBJ2-7; 12 nucleotides match TRBD2. V was pared by 9 bases and J by 6 bases, with 12 bases of the junction left unmatched. Germline V lookup: CDR1 MDHEN, CDR2 SYDVKM. The CDR3 length is 15 residues.

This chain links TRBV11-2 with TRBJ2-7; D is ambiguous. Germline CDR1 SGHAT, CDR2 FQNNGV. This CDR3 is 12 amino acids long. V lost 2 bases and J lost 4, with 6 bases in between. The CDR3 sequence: CASSLSAYEQYF. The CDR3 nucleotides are TGTGCCAGCAGCTTAAGCGCGTACGAGCAGTACTTC.

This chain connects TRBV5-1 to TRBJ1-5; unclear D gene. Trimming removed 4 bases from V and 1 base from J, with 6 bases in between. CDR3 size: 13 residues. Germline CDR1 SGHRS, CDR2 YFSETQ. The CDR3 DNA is TGCGCCAGCAGCGCCGACAGCAATCAGCCCCAGCATTTT. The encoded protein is CASSADSNQPQHF.

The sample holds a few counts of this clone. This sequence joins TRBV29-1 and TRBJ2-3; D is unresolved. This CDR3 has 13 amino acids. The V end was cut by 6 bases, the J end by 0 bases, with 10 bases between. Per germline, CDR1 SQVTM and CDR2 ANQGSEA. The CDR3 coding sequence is TGCAGCGTAACGGTAACTAGCACAGATACGCAGTATTTT. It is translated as CSVTVTSTDTQYF.

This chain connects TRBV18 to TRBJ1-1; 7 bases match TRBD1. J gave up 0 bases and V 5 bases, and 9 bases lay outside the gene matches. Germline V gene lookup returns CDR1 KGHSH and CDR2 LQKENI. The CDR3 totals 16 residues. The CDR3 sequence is CASSIPGQPMNTEAFF. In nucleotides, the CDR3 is TGTGCCAGCTCAATCCCGGGACAGCCTATGAACACTGAAGCTTTCTTT.

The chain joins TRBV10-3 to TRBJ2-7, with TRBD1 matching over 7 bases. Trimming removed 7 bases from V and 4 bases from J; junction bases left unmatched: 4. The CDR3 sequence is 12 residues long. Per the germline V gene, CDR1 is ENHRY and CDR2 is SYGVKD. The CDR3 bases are TGTGCCATCACCCCGACAGGGTACGAGCAGTACTTC. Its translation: CAITPTGYEQYF.

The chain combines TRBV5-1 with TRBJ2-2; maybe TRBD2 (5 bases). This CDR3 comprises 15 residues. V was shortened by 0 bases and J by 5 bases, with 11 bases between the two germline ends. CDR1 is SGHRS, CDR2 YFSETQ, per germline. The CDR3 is CASSLVWTATGELFF. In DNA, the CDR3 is TGCGCCAGCAGCTTGGTTTGGACTGCTACCGGGGAGCTGTTTTTT.

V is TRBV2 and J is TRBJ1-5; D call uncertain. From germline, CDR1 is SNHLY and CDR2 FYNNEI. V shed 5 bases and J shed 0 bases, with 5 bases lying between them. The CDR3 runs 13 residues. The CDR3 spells CASSIDSNQPQHF. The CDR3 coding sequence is TGTGCCAGCAGTATAGATAGCAATCAGCCCCAGCATTTT.

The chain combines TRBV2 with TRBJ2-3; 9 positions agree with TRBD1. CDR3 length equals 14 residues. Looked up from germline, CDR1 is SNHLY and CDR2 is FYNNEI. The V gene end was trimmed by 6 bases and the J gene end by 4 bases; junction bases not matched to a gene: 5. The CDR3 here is CASRDRGGSDTQYF. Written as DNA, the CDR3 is TGTGCCAGCAGGGACAGGGGTGGGTCAGATACGCAGTATTTT.

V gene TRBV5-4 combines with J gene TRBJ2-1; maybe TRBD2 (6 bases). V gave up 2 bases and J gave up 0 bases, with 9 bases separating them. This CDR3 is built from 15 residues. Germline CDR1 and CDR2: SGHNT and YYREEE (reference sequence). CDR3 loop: CASSFGGSSYNEQFF. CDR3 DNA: TGTGCCAGCAGCTTTGGGGGGAGCTCCTACAATGAGCAGTTCTTC.

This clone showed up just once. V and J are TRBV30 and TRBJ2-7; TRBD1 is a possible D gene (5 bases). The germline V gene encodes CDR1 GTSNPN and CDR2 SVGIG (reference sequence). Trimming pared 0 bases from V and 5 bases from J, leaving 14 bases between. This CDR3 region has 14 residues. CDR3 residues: CAWSVPGQGHEQYF. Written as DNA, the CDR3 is TGTGCCTGGAGTGTACCCGGACAAGGGCACGAGCAGTACTTC.

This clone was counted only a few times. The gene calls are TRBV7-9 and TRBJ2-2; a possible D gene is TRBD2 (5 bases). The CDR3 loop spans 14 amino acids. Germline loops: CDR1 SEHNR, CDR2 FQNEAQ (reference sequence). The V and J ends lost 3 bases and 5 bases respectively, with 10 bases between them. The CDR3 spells CASSFNGETGELFF. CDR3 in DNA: TGTGCCAGCAGCTTTAACGGGGAAACCGGGGAGCTGTTTTTT.

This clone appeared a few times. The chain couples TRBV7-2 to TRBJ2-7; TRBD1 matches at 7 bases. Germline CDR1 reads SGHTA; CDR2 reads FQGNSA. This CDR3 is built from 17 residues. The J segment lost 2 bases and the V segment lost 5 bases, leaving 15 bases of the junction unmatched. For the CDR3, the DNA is TGTGCCAGCAGCCCCCGACCCGGCAGGGGGTATACCTACGAGCAGTACTTC. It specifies CASSPRPGRGYTYEQYF.

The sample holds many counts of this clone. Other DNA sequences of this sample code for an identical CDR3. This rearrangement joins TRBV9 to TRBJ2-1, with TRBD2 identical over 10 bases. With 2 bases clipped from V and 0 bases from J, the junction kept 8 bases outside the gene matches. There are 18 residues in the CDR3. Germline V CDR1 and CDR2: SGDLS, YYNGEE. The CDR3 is CASSVSWTSGTSYNEQFF. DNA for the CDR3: TGTGCCAGCAGCGTCAGTTGGACTAGCGGTACCTCCTACAATGAGCAGTTCTTC.

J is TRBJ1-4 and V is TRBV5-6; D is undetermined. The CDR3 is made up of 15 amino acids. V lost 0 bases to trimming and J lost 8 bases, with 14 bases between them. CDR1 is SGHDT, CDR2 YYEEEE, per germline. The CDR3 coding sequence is TGTGCCAGCAGCTTGGTTCCCAGCGATGGGGAAAAACTGTTTTTT. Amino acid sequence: CASSLVPSDGEKLFF.

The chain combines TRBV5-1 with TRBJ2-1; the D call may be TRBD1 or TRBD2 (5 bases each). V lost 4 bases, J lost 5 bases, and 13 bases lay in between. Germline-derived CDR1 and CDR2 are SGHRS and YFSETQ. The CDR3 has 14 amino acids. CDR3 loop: CASSGGGLDNEQFF. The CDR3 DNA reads TGCGCCAGCAGCGGGGGTGGACTGGACAATGAGCAGTTCTTC.

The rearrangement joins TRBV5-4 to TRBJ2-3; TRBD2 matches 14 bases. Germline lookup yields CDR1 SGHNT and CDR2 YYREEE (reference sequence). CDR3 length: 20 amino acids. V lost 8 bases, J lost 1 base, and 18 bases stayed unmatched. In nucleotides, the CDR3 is TGTGCCAGTTCGCCTTCGGGACTAGCGGGAGCTAGGCGAGGCACAGATACGCAGTATTTT. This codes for CASSPSGLAGARRGTDTQYF. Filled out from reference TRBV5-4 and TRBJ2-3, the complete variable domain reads ETGVTQSPTHLIKTRGQQVTLRCSSQSGHNTVSWYQQALGQGPQFIFQYYREEENGRGNFPPRFSGLQFPNYSSELNVNALELDDSALYLCASSPSGLAGARRGTDTQYFGPGTRLTVL.

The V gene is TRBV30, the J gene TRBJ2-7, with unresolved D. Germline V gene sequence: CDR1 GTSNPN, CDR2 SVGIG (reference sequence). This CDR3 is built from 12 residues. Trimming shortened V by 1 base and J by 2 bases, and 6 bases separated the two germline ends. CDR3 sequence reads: CAWSGDAYEQYF. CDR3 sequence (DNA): TGTGCCTGGAGTGGAGACGCCTACGAGCAGTACTTC.

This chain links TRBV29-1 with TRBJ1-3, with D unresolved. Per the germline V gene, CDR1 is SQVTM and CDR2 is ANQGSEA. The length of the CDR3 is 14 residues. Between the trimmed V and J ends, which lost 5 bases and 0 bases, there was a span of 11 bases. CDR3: CSVSAASSGNTIYF. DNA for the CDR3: TGCAGCGTTTCAGCAGCCAGCTCTGGAAACACCATATATTTT.

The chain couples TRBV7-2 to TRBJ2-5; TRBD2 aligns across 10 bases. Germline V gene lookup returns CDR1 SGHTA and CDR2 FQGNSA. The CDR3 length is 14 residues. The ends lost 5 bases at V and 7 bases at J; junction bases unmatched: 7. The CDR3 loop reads CASSPTSGDGTQYF. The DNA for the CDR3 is TGTGCCAGCAGCCCAACTAGCGGGGATGGGACCCAGTACTTC. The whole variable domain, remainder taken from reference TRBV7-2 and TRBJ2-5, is GAGVSQSPSNKVTEKGKDVELRCDPISGHTALYWYRQSLGQGLEFLIYFQGNSAPDKSGLPSDRFSAERTGGSVSTLTIQRTQQEDSAVYLCASSPTSGDGTQYFGPGTRLLVL.

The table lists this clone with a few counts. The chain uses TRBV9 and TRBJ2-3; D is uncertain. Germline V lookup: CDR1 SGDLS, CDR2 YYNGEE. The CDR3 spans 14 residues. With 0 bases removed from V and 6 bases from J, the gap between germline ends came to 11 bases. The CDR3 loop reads CASSVESIPDTQYF. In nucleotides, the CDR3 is TGTGCCAGCAGCGTAGAGTCCATCCCCGATACGCAGTATTTT.

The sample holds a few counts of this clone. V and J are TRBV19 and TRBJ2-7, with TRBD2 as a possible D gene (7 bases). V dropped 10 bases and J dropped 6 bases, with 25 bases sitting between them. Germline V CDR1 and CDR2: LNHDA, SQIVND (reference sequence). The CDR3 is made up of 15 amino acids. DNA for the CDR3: TGTGCCACACGCAGGACAGAAGCGGGAATCGGCGAGCAGTACTTC. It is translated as CATRRTEAGIGEQYF.

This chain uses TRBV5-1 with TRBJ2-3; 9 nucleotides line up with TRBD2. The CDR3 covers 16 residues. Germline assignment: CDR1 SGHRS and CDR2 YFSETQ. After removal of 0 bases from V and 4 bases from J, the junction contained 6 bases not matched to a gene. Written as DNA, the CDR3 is TGCGCCAGCAGCTTGGATAGCGGGAGACTTTCAGATACGCAGTATTTT. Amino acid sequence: CASSLDSGRLSDTQYF.

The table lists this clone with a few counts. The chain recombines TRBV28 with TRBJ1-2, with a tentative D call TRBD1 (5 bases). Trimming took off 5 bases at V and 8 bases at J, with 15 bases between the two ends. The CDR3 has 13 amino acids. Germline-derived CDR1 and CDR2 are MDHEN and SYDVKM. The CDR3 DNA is TGTGCCAGCAGTCCCGCCAGGGTTAGAGGCTACACCTTC. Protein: CASSPARVRGYTF.

The CDR3 sequence: CASSRRTSGRFYEQYF. CDR3 DNA: TGTGCCAGCAGCCGCCGAACTAGCGGGAGGTTCTACGAGCAGTACTTC. This chain uses TRBV14 with TRBJ2-7, with 12 bases that match TRBD2. Germline CDR1 is SGHDN and CDR2 is FVKESK. The CDR3 loop spans 16 amino acids. V lost 4 bases to trimming and J lost 3 bases; unmatched junction nucleotides: 7.

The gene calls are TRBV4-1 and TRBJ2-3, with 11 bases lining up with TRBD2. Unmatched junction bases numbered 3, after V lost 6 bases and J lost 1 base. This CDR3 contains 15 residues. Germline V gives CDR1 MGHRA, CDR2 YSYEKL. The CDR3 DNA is TGCGCCAGCAGGAAACTAGCGGGGGGCACAGATACGCAGTATTTT. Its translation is CASRKLAGGTDTQYF.